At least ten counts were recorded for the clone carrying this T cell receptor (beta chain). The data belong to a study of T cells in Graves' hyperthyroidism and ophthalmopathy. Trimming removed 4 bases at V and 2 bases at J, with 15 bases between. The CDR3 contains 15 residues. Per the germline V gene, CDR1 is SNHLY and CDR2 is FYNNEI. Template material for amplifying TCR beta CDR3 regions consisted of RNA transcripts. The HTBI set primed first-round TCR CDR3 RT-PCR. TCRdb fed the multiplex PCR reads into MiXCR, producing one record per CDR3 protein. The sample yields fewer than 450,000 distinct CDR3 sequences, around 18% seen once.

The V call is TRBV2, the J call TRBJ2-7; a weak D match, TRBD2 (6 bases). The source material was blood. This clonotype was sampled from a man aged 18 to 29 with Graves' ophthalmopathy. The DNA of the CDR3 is TGTGCCAGCAGTGCGGAGGACTACATTCCCTACGAGCAGTACTTC. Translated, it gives CASSAEDYIPYEQYF.